This TCR beta chain was sequenced in a study of blood T cells in healthy people across ages. From germline, CDR1 is MDHEN and CDR2 SYDVKM. The CDR3 runs 13 residues. Trimming took off 5 bases at V and 2 bases at J, with 9 bases between the two ends. Together with a sample-barcoded 5' primer, a J-beta primer mix was included in a second PCR lasting roughly 6 to 12 cycles. TCRdb called the 5' RACE reads again in MiXCR, with one record for every CDR3 protein. The sample lists hundreds of thousands of distinct CDR3 sequences, 58% seen once, with 22% in the top ten. The TCR originated in a man aged 30 to 45 in good health. The rearrangement joins TRBV28 to TRBJ1-2; D is possibly TRBD1 (5 bases). Sequenced: blood. The DNA of the CDR3 is TGTGCCAGCAGTCCCCCAGGGAACTATGGCTACACCTTC. It codes for CASSPPGNYGYTF.